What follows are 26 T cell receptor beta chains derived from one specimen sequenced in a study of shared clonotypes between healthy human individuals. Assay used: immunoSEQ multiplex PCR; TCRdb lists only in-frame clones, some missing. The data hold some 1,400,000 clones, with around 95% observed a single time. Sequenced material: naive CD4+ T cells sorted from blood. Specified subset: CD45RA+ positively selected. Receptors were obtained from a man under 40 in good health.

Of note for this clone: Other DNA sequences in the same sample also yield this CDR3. The CDR3 DNA reads TGTGCCAGCAGCGTGGGGGGCTCCACCTACGAGCAGTACTTC. Protein: CASSVGGSTYEQYF. The rearrangement uses TRBV9 and TRBJ2-7, with D perhaps TRBD1 or TRBD2 (6 bases each). The CDR3 spans 14 residues. V was cut by 2 bases and J by 2 bases, with 11 bases left in between. Germline CDR1 is SGDLS and CDR2 is YYNGEE. The complete variable domain, with remaining parts taken from reference TRBV9 and TRBJ2-7, reads DSGVTQTPKHLITATGQRVTLRCSPRSGDLSVYWYQQSLDQGLQFLIQYYNGEERAKGNILERFSAQQFPDLHSELNLSSLELGDSALYFCASSVGGSTYEQYFGPGTRLTVT.

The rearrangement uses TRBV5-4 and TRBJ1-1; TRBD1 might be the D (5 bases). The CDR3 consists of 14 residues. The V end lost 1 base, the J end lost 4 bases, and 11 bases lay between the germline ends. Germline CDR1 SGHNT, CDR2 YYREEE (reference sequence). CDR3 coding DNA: TGTGCCAGCAGCTTGAAGGGGAGCCCCACTGAAGCTTTCTTT. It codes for CASSLKGSPTEAFF.

Here the CDR3 DNA reads TGCGCCAGCTCGGAACAGGGGCGCTCTGGAAACACCATATATTTT. Amino acids: CASSEQGRSGNTIYF. The gene calls are TRBV5-1 and TRBJ1-3; 7 positions agree with TRBD1. Germline lookup yields CDR1 SGHRS and CDR2 YFSETQ. This CDR3 has 15 residues. The ends lost 7 bases at V and 0 bases at J; junction bases unmatched: 7.

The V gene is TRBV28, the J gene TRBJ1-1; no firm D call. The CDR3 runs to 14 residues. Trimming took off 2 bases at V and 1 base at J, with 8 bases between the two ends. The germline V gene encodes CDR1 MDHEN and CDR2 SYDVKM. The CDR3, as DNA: TGTGCCAGCAGTTTAAAACTGGAGAACACTGAAGCTTTCTTT. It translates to CASSLKLENTEAFF.

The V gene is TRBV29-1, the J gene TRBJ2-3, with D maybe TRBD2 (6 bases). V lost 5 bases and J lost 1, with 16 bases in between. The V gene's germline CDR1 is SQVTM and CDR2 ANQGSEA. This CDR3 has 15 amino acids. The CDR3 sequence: CSVRPLRDRTDTQYF. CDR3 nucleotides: TGCAGCGTTCGCCCCCTGCGGGACCGCACAGATACGCAGTATTTT.

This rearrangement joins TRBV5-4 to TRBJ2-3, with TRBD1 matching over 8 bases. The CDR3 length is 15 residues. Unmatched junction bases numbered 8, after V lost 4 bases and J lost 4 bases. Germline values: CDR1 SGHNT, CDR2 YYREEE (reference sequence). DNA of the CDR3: TGTGCCAGCAGCCCTGACAGGGGAGTATCAGATACGCAGTATTTT. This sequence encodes CASSPDRGVSDTQYF.

The CDR3 loop reads CASRALPVGETQYF. The CDR3, as DNA: TGTGCCAGCAGGGCTCTTCCAGTGGGGGAGACCCAGTACTTC. The V and J genes are TRBV6-1 and TRBJ2-5; D unclear. Between the trimmed V and J ends, which lost 6 bases and 5 bases, there was a span of 16 bases. The germline CDR1 and CDR2 sequences are MNHNS and SASEGT. This CDR3 contains 14 residues.

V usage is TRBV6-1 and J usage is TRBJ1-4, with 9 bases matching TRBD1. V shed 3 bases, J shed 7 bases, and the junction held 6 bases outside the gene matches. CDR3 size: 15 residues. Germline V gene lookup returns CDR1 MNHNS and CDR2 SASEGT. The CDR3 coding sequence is TGTGCCAGCAGTGATGGACAGGGGAGGGTTGAAAAACTGTTTTTT. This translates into CASSDGQGRVEKLFF.

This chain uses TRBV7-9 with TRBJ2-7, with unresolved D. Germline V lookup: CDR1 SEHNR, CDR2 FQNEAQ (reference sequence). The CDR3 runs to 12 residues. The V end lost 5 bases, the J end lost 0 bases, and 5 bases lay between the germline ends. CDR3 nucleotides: TGTGCCAGCAGCATAAGCTCCTACGAGCAGTACTTC. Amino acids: CASSISSYEQYF.

CDR3 nucleotide sequence: TGTGCCAGCAGCTTAACGGCAGGGACAGATACGCAGTATTTT. This encodes CASSLTAGTDTQYF. This chain uses TRBV7-3 with TRBJ2-3, with a possible D match to TRBD1 (5 bases). Germline CDR1 and CDR2: SGHTA and FQGTGA. Trimming shortened V by 0 bases and J by 3 bases, and 7 bases separated the two germline ends. This CDR3 has 14 residues.

CDR3 in DNA: TGTGCCACCAGCCCCGGAGCGGGAGGGGAAGAGACCCAGTACTTC. Translating it yields CATSPGAGGEETQYF. The chain carries TRBV15 and TRBJ2-5; 10 nucleotides match TRBD2. Germline trimming cut 5 bases from V and 3 bases from J; bases unmatched to any gene: 6. Germline-derived CDR1 and CDR2 are LNHNV and YYDKDF (reference sequence). The CDR3 consists of 15 residues.

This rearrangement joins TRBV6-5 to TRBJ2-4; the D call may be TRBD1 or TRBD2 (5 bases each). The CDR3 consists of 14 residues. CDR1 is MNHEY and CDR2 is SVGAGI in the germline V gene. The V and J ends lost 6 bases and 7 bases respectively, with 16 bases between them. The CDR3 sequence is CASRVPGPRNIQYF. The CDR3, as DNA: TGTGCCAGCAGGGTTCCGGGACCGAGGAACATTCAGTACTTC.

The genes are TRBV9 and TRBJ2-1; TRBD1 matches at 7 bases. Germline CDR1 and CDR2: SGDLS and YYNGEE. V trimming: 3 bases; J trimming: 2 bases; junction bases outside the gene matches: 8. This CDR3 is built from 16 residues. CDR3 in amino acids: CASSAERQGTYNEQFF. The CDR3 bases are TGTGCCAGCAGCGCAGAGCGACAGGGTACCTACAATGAGCAGTTCTTC.

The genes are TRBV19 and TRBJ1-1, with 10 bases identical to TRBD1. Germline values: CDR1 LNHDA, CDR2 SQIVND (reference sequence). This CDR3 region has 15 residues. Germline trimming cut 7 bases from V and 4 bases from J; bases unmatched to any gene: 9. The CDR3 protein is CASTRTGGLSTEAFF. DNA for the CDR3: TGTGCCAGTACCAGGACAGGGGGTCTTAGCACTGAAGCTTTCTTT.

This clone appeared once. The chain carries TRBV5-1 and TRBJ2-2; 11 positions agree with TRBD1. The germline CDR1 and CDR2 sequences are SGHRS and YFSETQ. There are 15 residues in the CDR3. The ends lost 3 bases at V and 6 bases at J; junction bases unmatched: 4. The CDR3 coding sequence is TGCGCCAGCAGCTCGGGACAGGGGGTATCCGGGGAGCTGTTTTTT. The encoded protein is CASSSGQGVSGELFF.

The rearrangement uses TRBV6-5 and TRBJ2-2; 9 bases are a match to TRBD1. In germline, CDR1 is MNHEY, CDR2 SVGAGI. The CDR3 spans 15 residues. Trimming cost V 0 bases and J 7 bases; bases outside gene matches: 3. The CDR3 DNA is TGTGCCAGCAGTTACTCCGGGACAGGGTTCGGGGAGCTGTTTTTT. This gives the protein CASSYSGTGFGELFF.

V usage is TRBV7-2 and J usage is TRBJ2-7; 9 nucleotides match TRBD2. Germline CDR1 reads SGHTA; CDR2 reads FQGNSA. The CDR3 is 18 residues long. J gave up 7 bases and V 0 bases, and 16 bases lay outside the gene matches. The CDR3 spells CASSLAPLGLARVREQYF. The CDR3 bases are TGTGCCAGCAGCTTAGCCCCACTCGGACTAGCGCGAGTTAGAGAGCAGTACTTC.

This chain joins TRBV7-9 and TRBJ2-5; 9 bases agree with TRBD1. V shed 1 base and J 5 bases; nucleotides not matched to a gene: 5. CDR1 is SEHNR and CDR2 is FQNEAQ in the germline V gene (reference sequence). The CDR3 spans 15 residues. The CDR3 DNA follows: TGTGCCAGCAGCTTAGGGACAGGGGCTGGGGAGACCCAGTACTTC. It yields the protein CASSLGTGAGETQYF. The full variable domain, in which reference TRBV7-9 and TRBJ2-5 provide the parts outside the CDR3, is DTGVSQNPRHKITKRGQNVTFRCDPISEHNRLYWYRQTLGQGPEFLTYFQNEAQLEKSRLLSDRFSAERPKGSFSTLEIQRTEQGDSAMYLCASSLGTGAGETQYFGPGTRLLVL.

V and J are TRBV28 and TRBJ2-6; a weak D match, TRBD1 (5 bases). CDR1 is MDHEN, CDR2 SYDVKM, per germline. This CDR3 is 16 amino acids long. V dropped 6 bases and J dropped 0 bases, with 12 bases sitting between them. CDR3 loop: CASRMDISSGANVLTF. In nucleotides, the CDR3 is TGTGCCAGCAGGATGGACATATCCTCTGGGGCCAACGTCCTGACTTTC. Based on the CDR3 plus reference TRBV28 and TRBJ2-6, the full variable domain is DVKVTQSSRYLVKRTGEKVFLECVQDMDHENMFWYRQDPGLGLRLIYFSYDVKMKEKGDIPEGYSVSREKKERFSLILESASTNQTSMYLCASRMDISSGANVLTFGAGSRLTVL.

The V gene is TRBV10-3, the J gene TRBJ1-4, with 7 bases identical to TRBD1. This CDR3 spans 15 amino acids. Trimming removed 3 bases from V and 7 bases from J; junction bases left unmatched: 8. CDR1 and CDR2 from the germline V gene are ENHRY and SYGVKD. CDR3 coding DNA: TGTGCCATCAGTGAACTTACAGGGGAGGGTGAAAAACTGTTTTTT. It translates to CAISELTGEGEKLFF.

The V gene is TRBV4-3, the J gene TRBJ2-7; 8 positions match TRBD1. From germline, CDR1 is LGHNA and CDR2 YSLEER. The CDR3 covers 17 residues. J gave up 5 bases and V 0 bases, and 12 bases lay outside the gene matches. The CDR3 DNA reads TGCGCCAGCAGCCAAGATCTTCGGGACAGGAGAACCCACGAGCAGTACTTC. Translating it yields CASSQDLRDRRTHEQYF.

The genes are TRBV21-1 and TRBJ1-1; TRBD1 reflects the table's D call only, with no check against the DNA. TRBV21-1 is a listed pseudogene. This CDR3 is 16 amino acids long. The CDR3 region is CASSKLGLGQSTEAFF. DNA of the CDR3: TGTGCCAGCAGCAAATTGGGGCTCGGACAAAGCACTGAAGCTTTCTTT.

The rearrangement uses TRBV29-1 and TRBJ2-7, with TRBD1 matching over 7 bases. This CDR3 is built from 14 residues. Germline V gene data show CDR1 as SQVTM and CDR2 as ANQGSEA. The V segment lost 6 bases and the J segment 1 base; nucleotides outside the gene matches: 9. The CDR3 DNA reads TGCAGCGTGACACAGGGGCGCAAATCCTACGAGCAGTACTTC. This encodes CSVTQGRKSYEQYF.

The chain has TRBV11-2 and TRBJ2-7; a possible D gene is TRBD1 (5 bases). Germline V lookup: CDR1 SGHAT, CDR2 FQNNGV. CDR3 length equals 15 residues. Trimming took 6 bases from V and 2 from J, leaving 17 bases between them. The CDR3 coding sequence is TGTGCCAGCAGATCATACAGGCGTAGAACCTACGAGCAGTACTTC. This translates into CASRSYRRRTYEQYF. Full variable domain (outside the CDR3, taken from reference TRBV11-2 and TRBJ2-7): EAGVAQSPRYKIIEKRQSVAFWCNPISGHATLYWYQQILGQGPKLLIQFQNNGVVDDSQLPKDRFSAERLKGVDSTLKIQPAKLEDSAVYLCASRSYRRRTYEQYFGPGTRLTVT.

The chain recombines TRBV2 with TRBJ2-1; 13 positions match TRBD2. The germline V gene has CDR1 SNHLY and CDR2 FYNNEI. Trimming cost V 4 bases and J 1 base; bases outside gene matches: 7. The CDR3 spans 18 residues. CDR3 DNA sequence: TGTGCCAGCAGTGTGGGACTAGCGGGAAAATGGTCCTACAATGAGCAGTTCTTC. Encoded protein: CASSVGLAGKWSYNEQFF.

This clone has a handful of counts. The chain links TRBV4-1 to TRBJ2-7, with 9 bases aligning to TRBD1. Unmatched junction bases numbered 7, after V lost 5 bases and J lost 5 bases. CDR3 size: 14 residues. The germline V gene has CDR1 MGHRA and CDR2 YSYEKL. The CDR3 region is CASSAGTGSNEQYF. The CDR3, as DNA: TGCGCCAGCAGCGCCGGGACAGGGAGCAACGAGCAGTACTTC.